Below are 3 T cell receptor beta chains sequenced from a single sample in a study of shared T cell receptors in the human thymus. Profiling relied on immunoSEQ multiplex PCR, and the TCRdb table lists in-frame clones only, not all of them. The sample shows hundreds of thousands of clones, more than 75% of them seen only once. Separately, the same data were catalogued under a study of human thymus T cells.

Sequencing used thymocytes. The receptors derive from a boy less than two years old with a congenital heart defect.

The chain has TRBV18 and TRBJ1-2; 12 bases line up with TRBD1. The CDR3 totals 17 residues. CDR1 KGHSH and CDR2 LQKENI come from the germline V gene. The V segment lost 0 bases and the J segment 3 bases; nucleotides outside the gene matches: 5. CDR3 sequence (DNA): TGTGCCAGCTCACCACCGGGACAGGGGGCGAGTGACTATGGCTACACCTTC. Protein product: CASSPPGQGASDYGYTF.

The chain is built from TRBV4-2 and TRBJ2-4, with 7 positions matching TRBD1. Trimming at V came to 4 bases and at J to 1 base, leaving 7 bases not matched to a gene. Germline loops: CDR1 LGHNA, CDR2 YNFKEQ. The CDR3 spans 16 residues. The CDR3 region is CASSPQGIAAKNIQYF. Written as DNA, the CDR3 is TGTGCCAGCAGCCCACAGGGGATCGCGGCCAAAAACATTCAGTACTTC.

This chain links TRBV28 with TRBJ2-3, with 11 bases that match TRBD2. V was clipped by 5 bases and J by 4 bases; unmatched bases: 14. Germline V CDR1 and CDR2: MDHEN, SYDVKM. This CDR3 comprises 18 residues. The CDR3 is CASSTSSGRRGVPDTQYF. In DNA form, the CDR3 reads TGTGCCAGCAGTACTTCTAGCGGGAGGCGAGGTGTTCCAGATACGCAGTATTTT.